The 9 T cell receptor beta chains in this list originate from one sample, sequenced in a study of response to subunit inactivated influenza vaccine. TCRdb re-analysed the RT-PCR reads in MiXCR, keeping a single row per CDR3 protein. The table lists around 600,000 distinct CDR3 sequences, approximately 11% of them singletons. The sample was also linked to a second study, of T cells expressing NK-cell markers. That paper adds: TCR beta cDNA was made by 5'RACE template switching with UMIs.

The material sequenced was PBMCs from blood, taken on the day of vaccination. The receptors shown here come from a man aged 50 or older who received an inactivated influenza vaccine.

This clonotype was seen a handful of times. With a much larger clone just one base away, this may be a read error. The CDR3 nucleotides are TGTGCCAGCAGCTTTGGGGCCAACGTCCTGACTTTC. Protein product: CASSFGANVLTF. The rearrangement links TRBV7-9 to TRBJ2-6; D call uncertain. V was pared by 3 bases and J by 3 bases, with 0 bases between. This CDR3 is 12 amino acids long. Germline V lookup: CDR1 SEHNR, CDR2 FQNEAQ (reference sequence). The variable domain in full, with the rest retrieved from reference TRBV7-9 and TRBJ2-6, is DTGVSQNPRHKITKRGQNVTFRCDPISEHNRLYWYRQTLGQGPEFLTYFQNEAQLEKSRLLSDRFSAERPKGSFSTLEIQRTEQGDSAMYLCASSFGANVLTFGAGSRLTVL.

This clonotype was seen more than once but under ten times. The chain employs TRBV7-2 and TRBJ2-4; a weak D match, TRBD2 (6 bases). The CDR3 loop spans 13 amino acids. V was trimmed by 11 bases and J by 8 bases, leaving 19 bases between them. Germline CDR1 and CDR2: SGHTA and FQGNSA. CDR3 DNA: TGTGCCTGCAAACGGGGGTTAAGCGACATTCAGTACTTC. It codes for CACKRGLSDIQYF.

At least ten counts were recorded for this clonotype. V is TRBV12-3 or TRBV12-4 and J is TRBJ2-2, with 11 bases matching TRBD2. V lost 4 bases to trimming and J lost 2 bases; unmatched junction nucleotides: 3. The CDR3 length is 16 residues. CDR3 bases: TGTGCCAGCAGTTGGGGACTAGCGGCCAACACCGGGGAGCTGTTTTTT. Its translation is CASSWGLAANTGELFF.

The V call is TRBV7-9, the J call TRBJ1-6; D remains ambiguous. Looked up from germline, CDR1 is SEHNR and CDR2 is FQNEAQ (reference sequence). V was cut by 2 bases and J by 5 bases, with 16 bases left in between. This CDR3 spans 17 amino acids. In DNA form, the CDR3 reads TGTGCCAGCAGCTTATCCCGCACGGGTTCGAATAATTCACCCCTCCACTTT. This encodes CASSLSRTGSNNSPLHF.

J is TRBJ2-7 and V is TRBV11-1, with a weak D call TRBD1 (6 bases). CDR1 SGHAT and CDR2 FQDESV come from the germline V gene (reference sequence). V lost 5 bases, J lost 3 bases, and 26 bases lay in between. This CDR3 comprises 18 residues. The CDR3 DNA is TGTGCCAGCAGCCCGAGTTTCTCTATTTTAGGGGGTAACTACGAGCAGTACTTC. This encodes CASSPSFSILGGNYEQYF.

This clonotype was found a few times. V and J are TRBV7-2 and TRBJ2-2; D could derive from TRBD1 or TRBD2 (5 bases each). This CDR3 has 15 residues. V lost 5 bases and J 6 bases, leaving 16 bases between the germline ends. Germline V gene data show CDR1 as SGHTA and CDR2 as FQGNSA. CDR3 DNA: TGTGCCAGCAGCCCAGGGACCGGGTGGGCCGGGGAGCTGTTTTTT. This gives the protein CASSPGTGWAGELFF.

This clonotype has a handful of counts. V usage is TRBV11-2 and J usage is TRBJ1-2; no clear D. Germline assignment: CDR1 SGHAT and CDR2 FQNNGV. The V end was cut by 5 bases, the J end by 1 base, with 8 bases between. This CDR3 contains 13 residues. CDR3 in DNA: TGTGCCAGCAGCCCAGCAGTTAACTATGGCTACACCTTC. Its protein is CASSPAVNYGYTF.

The chain uses TRBV5-1 and TRBJ2-3; 13 positions match TRBD2. CDR3 size: 16 residues. V dropped 4 bases and J dropped 3; count of bases not matched to a gene: 5. The germline V gene has CDR1 SGHRS and CDR2 YFSETQ. The CDR3, as DNA: TGCGCCAGCAGCCAAACTAGCGGGGGGGCAACAGATACGCAGTATTTT. Protein product: CASSQTSGGATDTQYF.

Ten or more counts support this clonotype. The gene calls are TRBV4-3 and TRBJ2-3, with 10 bases fitting TRBD2. Germline V CDR1 and CDR2: LGHNA, YSLEER. The CDR3 runs to 14 residues. The trim removed 4 bases at V and 5 bases at J, leaving 3 bases unmatched. The CDR3 here is CASSRIAGGDTQYF. The CDR3 bases are TGCGCCAGCAGCCGTATAGCGGGAGGAGATACGCAGTATTTT.